The 5 T cell receptor beta chains reported below all come from one sample, sequenced in a study of T-cell reconstitution after alpha-beta-depleted transplantation in children. Library preparation (for TCRbeta) was performed with unique molecular identifiers. In TCRdb, the PCR reads were re-called with MiXCR into one record per CDR3 protein. The table lists more than 500,000 distinct CDR3 sequences, over 9.5% of them singletons. Material: PBMCs, mostly from graft donor cells, obtained 180 days after TCRalphabeta/CD19-depleted stem cell transplant. These receptors all come from a female patient between 2 and 15 years old who had a stem cell transplant for aplastic anemia, so the T cells may come from the graft donor.

The chain uses TRBV5-1 and TRBJ2-6; D is tentatively TRBD1 or TRBD2 (6 bases each). The CDR3 has 17 amino acids. The V gene's germline CDR1 is SGHRS and CDR2 YFSETQ. Trimming took off 4 bases at V and 2 bases at J, with 16 bases between the two ends. CDR3 in DNA: TGCGCCAGCAGCCGGCGGGACACGGGAACTGGGGCCAACGTCCTGACTTTC. This sequence encodes CASSRRDTGTGANVLTF. The whole variable domain, remainder taken from reference TRBV5-1 and TRBJ2-6, is KAGVTQTPRYLIKTRGQQVTLSCSPISGHRSVSWYQQTPGQGLQFLFEYFSETQRNKGNFPGRFSGRQFSNSRSEMNVSTLELGDSALYLCASSRRDTGTGANVLTFGAGSRLTVL.

There are many counts of this clonotype. V usage is TRBV5-1 and J usage is TRBJ2-2, with TRBD2 matching 13 bases. V dropped 0 bases and J dropped 4; count of bases not matched to a gene: 3. CDR3 length: 17 amino acids. Germline CDR1 and CDR2: SGHRS and YFSETQ. The CDR3 DNA reads TGCGCCAGCAGCTTGGCAGGACTAGCGGGAGCCACCGGGGAGCTGTTTTTT. It codes for CASSLAGLAGATGELFF.

This clonotype was recorded a few times. The V and J genes are TRBV20-1 and TRBJ2-3; perhaps TRBD2 as D (6 bases). This CDR3 is 13 amino acids long. Germline assignment: CDR1 DFQATT and CDR2 SNEGSKA (reference sequence). V was cut by 8 bases and J by 7 bases, with 19 bases left in between. CDR3 in amino acids: CSKRGGSTNTQYF. The CDR3 DNA follows: TGCAGTAAGCGAGGAGGGAGTACCAATACGCAGTATTTT.

This clonotype was detected a few times. The V and J genes are TRBV20-1 and TRBJ2-7, with D unclear. CDR1 DFQATT and CDR2 SNEGSKA come from the germline V gene (reference sequence). Deletions cut 6 bases from V and 3 bases from J, with 12 bases between. The length of the CDR3 is 12 residues. CDR3 loop: CSAFKGLYEQYV. The CDR3 coding sequence is TGCAGTGCGTTTAAGGGCCTCTACGAGCAGTACGTC.

This clonotype was counted a few times. J is TRBJ2-1 and V is TRBV7-2, with TRBD2 identical over 11 bases. With 5 bases clipped from V and 9 bases from J, the junction kept 9 bases outside the gene matches. This CDR3 contains 15 residues. Germline lookup yields CDR1 SGHTA and CDR2 FQGNSA. Here the CDR3 reads CASSATSGSGFEQFF. As DNA, the CDR3 is TGTGCCAGCAGCGCAACTAGCGGGAGCGGTTTTGAGCAGTTCTTC.